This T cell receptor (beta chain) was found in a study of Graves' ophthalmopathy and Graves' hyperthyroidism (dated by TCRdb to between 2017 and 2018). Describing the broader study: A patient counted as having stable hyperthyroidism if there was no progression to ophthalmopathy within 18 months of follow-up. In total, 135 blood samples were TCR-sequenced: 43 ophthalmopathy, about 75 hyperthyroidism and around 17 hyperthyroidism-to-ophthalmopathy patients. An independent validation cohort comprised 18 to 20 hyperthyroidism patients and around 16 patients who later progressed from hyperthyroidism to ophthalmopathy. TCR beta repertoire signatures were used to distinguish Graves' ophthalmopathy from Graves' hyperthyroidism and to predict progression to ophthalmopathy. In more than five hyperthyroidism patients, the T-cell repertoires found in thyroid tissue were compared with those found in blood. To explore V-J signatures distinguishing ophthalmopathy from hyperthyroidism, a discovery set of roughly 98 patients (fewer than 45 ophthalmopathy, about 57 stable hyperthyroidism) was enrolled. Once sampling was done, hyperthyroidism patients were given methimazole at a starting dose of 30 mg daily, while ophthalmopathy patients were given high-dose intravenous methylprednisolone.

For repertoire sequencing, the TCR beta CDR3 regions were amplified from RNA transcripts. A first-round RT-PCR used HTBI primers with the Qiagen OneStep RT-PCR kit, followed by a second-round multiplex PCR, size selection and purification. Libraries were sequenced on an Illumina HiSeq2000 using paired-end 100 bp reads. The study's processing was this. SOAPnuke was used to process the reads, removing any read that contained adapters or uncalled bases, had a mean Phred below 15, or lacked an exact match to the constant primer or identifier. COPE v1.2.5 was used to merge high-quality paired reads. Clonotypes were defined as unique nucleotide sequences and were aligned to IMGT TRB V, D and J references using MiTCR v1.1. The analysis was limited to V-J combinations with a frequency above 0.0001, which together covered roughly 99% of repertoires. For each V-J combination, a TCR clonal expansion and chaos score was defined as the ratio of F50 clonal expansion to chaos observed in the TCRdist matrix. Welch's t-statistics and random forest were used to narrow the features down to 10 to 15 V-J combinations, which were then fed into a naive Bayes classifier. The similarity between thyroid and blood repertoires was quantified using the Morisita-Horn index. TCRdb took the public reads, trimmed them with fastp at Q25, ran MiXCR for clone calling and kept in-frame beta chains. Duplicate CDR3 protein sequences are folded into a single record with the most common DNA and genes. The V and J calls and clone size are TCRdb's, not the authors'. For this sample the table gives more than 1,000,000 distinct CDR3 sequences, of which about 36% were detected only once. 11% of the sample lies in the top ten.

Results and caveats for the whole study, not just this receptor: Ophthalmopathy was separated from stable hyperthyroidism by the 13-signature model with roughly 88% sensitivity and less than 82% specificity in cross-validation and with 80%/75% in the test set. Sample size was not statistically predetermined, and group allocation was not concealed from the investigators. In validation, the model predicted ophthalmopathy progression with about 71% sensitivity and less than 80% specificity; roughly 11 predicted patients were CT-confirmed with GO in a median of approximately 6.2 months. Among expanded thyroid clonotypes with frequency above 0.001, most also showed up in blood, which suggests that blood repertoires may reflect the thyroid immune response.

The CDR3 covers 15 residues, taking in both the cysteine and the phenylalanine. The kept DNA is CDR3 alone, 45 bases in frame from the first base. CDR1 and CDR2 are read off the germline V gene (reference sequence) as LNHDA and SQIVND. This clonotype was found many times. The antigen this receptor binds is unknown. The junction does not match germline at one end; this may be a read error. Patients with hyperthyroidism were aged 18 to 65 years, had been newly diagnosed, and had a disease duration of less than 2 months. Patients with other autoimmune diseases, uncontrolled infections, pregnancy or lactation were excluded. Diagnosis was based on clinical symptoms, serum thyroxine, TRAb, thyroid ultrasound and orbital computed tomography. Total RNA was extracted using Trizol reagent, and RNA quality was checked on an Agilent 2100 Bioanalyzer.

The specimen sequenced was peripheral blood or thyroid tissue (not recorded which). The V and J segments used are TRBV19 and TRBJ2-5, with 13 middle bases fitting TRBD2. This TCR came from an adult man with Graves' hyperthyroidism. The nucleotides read TGTGCCAGTAGTCCCCGTTGGACTAGCGGGAGCCCCGGTGACTTC. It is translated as CASSPRWTSGSPGDF.